These 8 T cell receptor beta chains originate from one sample sequenced in a study of shared clonotypes between healthy human individuals. Produced via immunoSEQ multiplex PCR; TCRdb's table is partial and in-frame only. Among more than 2 million clones, about 93% were seen once, and the ten largest hold around 1.7%. Cells designated naive CD8 were CD45RO-negative and were positively selected for CCR7, with terminally differentiated effector memory CD45RA+ cells excluded. The sequenced sample consisted of naive CD8+ T cells from PBMCs. These receptors all come from a man aged 18 to 29 in good health. Some clones in this sample may be carry-over from other donors' samples.

V and J are TRBV10-3 and TRBJ2-3; 7 bases agree with TRBD2. Germline CDR1 reads ENHRY; CDR2 reads SYGVKD. CDR3 size: 16 residues. V shed 4 bases and J 6 bases; nucleotides not matched to a gene: 13. CDR3 nucleotides: TGTGCCATCAGTGCCGGGGGGAGCGGAACAAGGGATACGCAGTATTTT. The encoded protein is CAISAGGSGTRDTQYF.

The V gene is TRBV15, the J gene TRBJ1-1; 7 bases line up with TRBD1. J gave up 1 base and V 4 bases, and 6 bases lay outside the gene matches. The CDR3 consists of 15 residues. Germline lookup yields CDR1 LNHNV and CDR2 YYDKDF (reference sequence). The CDR3 protein is CATSTETGANTEAFF. As DNA, the CDR3 is TGTGCCACCAGCACGGAAACAGGGGCGAACACTGAAGCTTTCTTT.

The chain links TRBV6-6 to TRBJ2-1; 7 positions match TRBD1. Germline V CDR1 and CDR2: MNHNY, SVGAGI (reference sequence). The CDR3 loop spans 15 amino acids. The V and J ends lost 2 bases and 5 bases, in that order; junction bases with no gene match: 6. The CDR3 loop reads CASSYRDRADNEQFF. The DNA of the CDR3 is TGTGCCAGCAGTTACCGTGACAGGGCTGACAATGAGCAGTTCTTC.

The rearrangement joins TRBV4-3 to TRBJ1-4; tentative D call: TRBD1 (5 bases). The CDR3 runs to 15 residues. V shed 3 bases and J shed 0 bases, with 8 bases lying between them. The germline V gene has CDR1 LGHNA and CDR2 YSLEER. The DNA for the CDR3 is TGCGCCAGCAGCCACCTCAGGGCAACTAATGAAAAACTGTTTTTT. It is translated as CASSHLRATNEKLFF.

The rearrangement joins TRBV9 to TRBJ2-1; perhaps TRBD1 as D (6 bases). Germline V gene lookup returns CDR1 SGDLS and CDR2 YYNGEE. V was shortened by 0 bases and J by 10 bases, with 14 bases between the two germline ends. The CDR3 totals 14 residues. The CDR3 bases are TGTGCCAGCAGCGTAGCTACTCGGACAGACGAGCAGTTCTTC. This gives the protein CASSVATRTDEQFF. The full variable domain, rest sourced from reference TRBV9 and TRBJ2-1, is DSGVTQTPKHLITATGQRVTLRCSPRSGDLSVYWYQQSLDQGLQFLIQYYNGEERAKGNILERFSAQQFPDLHSELNLSSLELGDSALYFCASSVATRTDEQFFGPGTRLTVL.

Concerning this clone itself: Other nucleotide sequences from this sample produce the same CDR3. The chain uses TRBV29-1 and TRBJ2-5; D is undetermined. The CDR3 has 10 residues. From germline, CDR1 is SQVTM and CDR2 ANQGSEA. Trimming removed 5 bases from V and 4 bases from J, with 5 bases in between. The CDR3 DNA follows: TGCAGCGTTCCCCTAGAGACCCAGTACTTC. Translating it yields CSVPLETQYF. Complete variable domain (other parts from reference TRBV29-1 and TRBJ2-5): SAVISQKPSRDICQRGTSLTIQCQVDSQVTMMFWYRQQPGQSLTLIATANQGSEATYESGFVIDKFPISRPNLTFSTLTVSNMSPEDSSIYLCSVPLETQYFGPGTRLLVL.

The genes are TRBV6-5 and TRBJ1-2; a possible D gene is TRBD1 (6 bases). Between the trimmed V and J ends, which lost 11 bases and 8 bases, there was a span of 24 bases. In germline, CDR1 is MNHEY, CDR2 SVGAGI. The CDR3 sequence is 14 residues long. The DNA of the CDR3 is TGTGCCTCGATCCCGGGCAGGGGTGTCTGGGGCTACACCTTC. It is translated as CASIPGRGVWGYTF.

V is TRBV5-1 and J is TRBJ2-7, with TRBD1 as a possible D gene (7 bases). This CDR3 spans 15 amino acids. V was cut by 0 bases and J by 2 bases, with 12 bases left in between. The germline V gene has CDR1 SGHRS and CDR2 YFSETQ. The CDR3 sequence: CASSLARDSTYEQYF. The DNA for the CDR3 is TGCGCCAGCAGCTTGGCGCGGGACAGTACCTACGAGCAGTACTTC.